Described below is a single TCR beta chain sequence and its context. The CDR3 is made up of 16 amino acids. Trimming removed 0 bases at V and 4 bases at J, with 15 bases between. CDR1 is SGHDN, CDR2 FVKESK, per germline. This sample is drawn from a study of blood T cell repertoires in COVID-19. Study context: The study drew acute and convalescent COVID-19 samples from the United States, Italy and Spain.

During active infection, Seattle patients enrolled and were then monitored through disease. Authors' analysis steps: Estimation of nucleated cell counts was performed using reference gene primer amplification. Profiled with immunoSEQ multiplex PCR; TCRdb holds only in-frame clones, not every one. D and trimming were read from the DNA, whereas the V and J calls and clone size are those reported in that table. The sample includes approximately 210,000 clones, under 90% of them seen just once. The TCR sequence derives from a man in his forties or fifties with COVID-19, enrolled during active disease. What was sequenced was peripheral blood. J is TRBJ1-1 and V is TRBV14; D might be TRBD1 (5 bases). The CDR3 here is CASSQDPPGMGTEAFF. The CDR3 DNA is TGTGCCAGCAGCCAAGACCCGCCAGGGATGGGCACTGAAGCTTTCTTT.